The following is a T cell receptor beta chain sequence with its context. The antigen is undetermined. In germline, CDR1 is SNHLY, CDR2 FYNNEI. The CDR3 loop spans 13 amino acids. Trimming pared 4 bases from V and 5 bases from J, leaving 12 bases between. Reverse transcription of extracted RNA yielded cDNA, which provided the sequencing template. Profiled with immunoSEQ multiplex PCR; TCRdb holds only in-frame clones, not every one. In the table there are around 200,000 clones, 50% to 60% of which are singletons. The data were taken from a study of CD8+ T cells in alopecia areata. Treatment specified: oral pan-JAK inhibitor, 5-10 mg twice daily. PBMCs, the starting material, were the source of sorted CD4+ and CD8+ T cells. General study results and limits: Persistence of many expanded lesional clones was seen in scalp and blood during tofacitinib. Tofacitinib significantly brought down scalp clonality and expanded CD8+ clones among top 100.

The clonotype originates from a human donor with alopecia areata. V usage is TRBV2 and J usage is TRBJ2-7; a possible D gene is TRBD2 (6 bases). This specimen consisted of CD4+ T cells sorted from blood, obtained at week 4, from a patient treated with tofacitinib. As DNA, the CDR3 is TGTGCCAGCAGTGTAATCGGGGGTAACGAGCAGTACTTC. Translated, it gives CASSVIGGNEQYF.